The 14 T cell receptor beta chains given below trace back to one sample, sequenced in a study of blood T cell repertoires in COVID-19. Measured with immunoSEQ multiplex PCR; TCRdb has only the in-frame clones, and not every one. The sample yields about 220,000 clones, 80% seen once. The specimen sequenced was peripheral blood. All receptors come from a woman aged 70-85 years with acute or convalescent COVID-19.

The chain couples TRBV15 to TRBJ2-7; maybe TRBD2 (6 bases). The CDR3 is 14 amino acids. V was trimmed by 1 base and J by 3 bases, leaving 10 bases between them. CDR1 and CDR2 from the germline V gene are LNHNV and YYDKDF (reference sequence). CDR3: CATSRGGGDYEQYF. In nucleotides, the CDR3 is TGTGCCACCAGCAGAGGGGGCGGGGACTACGAGCAGTACTTC.

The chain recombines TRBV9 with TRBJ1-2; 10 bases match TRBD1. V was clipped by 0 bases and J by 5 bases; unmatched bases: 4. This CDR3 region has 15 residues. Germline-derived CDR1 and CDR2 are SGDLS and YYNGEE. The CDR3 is CASSVADRGGYGYTF. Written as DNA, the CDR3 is TGTGCCAGCAGCGTAGCGGACAGGGGGGGATATGGCTACACCTTC.

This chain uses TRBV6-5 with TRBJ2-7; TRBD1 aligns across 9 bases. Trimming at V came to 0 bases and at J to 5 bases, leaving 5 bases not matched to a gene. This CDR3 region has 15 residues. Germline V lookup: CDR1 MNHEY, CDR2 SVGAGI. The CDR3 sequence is CASSYSTGGRNEQYF. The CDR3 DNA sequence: TGTGCCAGCAGTTACTCGACAGGGGGACGTAACGAGCAGTACTTC.

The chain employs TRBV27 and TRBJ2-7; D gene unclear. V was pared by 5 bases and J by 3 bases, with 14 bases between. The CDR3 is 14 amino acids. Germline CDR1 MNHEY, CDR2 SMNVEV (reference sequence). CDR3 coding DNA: TGTGCCAGCAGTCCCGCGGTCGTAGGCTACGAGCAGTACTTC. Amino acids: CASSPAVVGYEQYF.

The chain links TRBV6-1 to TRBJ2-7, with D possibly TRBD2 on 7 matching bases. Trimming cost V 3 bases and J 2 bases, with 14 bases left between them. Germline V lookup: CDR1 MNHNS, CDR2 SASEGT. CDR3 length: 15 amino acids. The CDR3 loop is CASSEGGGGPYEQYV. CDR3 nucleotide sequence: TGTGCCAGCAGTGAGGGGGGCGGGGGCCCCTACGAGCAGTACGTC.

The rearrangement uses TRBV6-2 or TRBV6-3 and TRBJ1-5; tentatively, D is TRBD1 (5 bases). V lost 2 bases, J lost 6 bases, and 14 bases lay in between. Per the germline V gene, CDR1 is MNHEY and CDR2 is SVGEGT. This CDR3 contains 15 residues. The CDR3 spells CASSYGRGAAQPQHF. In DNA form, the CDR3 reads TGTGCCAGCAGTTACGGGAGGGGAGCTGCTCAGCCCCAGCATTTT.

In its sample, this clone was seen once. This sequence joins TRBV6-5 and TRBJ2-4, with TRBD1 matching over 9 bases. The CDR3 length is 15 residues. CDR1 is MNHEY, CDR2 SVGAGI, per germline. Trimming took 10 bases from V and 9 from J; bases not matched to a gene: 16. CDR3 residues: CATTDRGVNLGIQYF. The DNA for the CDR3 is TGTGCCACCACCGACAGGGGGGTTAATTTAGGCATTCAGTACTTC.

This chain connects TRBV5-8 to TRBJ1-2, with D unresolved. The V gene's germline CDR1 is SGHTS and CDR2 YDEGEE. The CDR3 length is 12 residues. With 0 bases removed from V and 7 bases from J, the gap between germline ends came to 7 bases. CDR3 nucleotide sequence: TGTGCCAGCAGCTTGGGGGAGGTTGGCTACACCTTC. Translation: CASSLGEVGYTF. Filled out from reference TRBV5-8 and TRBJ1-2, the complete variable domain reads EAGVTQSPTHLIKTRGQQATLRCSPISGHTSVYWYQQALGLGLQFLLWYDEGEERNRGNFPPRFSGRQFPNYSSELNVNALELEDSALYLCASSLGEVGYTFGSGTRLTVV.

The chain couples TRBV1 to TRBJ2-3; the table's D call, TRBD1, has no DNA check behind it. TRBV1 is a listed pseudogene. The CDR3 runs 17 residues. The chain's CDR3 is CTSSQDLQVNFQDTQYF. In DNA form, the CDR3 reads TGCACCAGCAGCCAAGATTTGCAGGTAAATTTCCAGGATACGCAGTATTTT.

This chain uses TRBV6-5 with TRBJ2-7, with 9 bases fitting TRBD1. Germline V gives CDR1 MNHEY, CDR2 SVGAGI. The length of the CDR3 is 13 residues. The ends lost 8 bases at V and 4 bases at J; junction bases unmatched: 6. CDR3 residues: CASSRQGEYEQYV. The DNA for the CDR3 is TGTGCCAGCTCTAGACAGGGGGAATACGAGCAGTACGTC.

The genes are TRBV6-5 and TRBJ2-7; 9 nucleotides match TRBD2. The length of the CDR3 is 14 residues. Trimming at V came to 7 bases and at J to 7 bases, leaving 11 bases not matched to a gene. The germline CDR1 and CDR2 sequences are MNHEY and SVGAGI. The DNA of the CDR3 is TGTGCCAGCACAGGCCTAGCGGGGTCTGGGGAGCAGTACTTC. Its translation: CASTGLAGSGEQYF.

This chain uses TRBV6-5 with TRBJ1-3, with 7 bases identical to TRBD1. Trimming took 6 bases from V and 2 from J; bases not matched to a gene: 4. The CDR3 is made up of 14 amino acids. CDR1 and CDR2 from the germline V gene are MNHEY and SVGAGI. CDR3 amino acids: CASRAQGTGNTIYF. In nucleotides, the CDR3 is TGTGCCAGCAGAGCACAGGGGACTGGAAACACCATATATTTT.

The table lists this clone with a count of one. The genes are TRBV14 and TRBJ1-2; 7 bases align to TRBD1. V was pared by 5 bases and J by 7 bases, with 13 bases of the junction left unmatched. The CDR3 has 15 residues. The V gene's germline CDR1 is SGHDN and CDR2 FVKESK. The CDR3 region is CASSEFSRTGGGYTF. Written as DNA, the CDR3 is TGTGCCAGCAGCGAATTCAGTCGGACAGGTGGTGGCTACACCTTC. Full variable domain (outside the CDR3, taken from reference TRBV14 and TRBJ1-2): EAGVTQFPSHSVIEKGQTVTLRCDPISGHDNLYWYRRVMGKEIKFLLHFVKESKQDESGMPNNRFLAERTGGTYSTLKVQPAELEDSGVYFCASSEFSRTGGGYTFGSGTRLTVV.

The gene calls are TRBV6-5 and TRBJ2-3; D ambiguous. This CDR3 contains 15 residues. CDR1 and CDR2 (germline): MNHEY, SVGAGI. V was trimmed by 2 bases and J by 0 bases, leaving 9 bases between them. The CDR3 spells CASSYGTPSTDTQYF. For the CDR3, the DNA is TGTGCCAGCAGTTACGGTACTCCTAGCACAGATACGCAGTATTTT.